This T cell receptor beta chain derives from a study of CD8 T cells in ankylosing spondylitis. In making TCR beta libraries, quantitative 5'-RACE with molecular barcodes was used. TCRdb reprocessed the 5' RACE reads with MiXCR, giving one entry per CDR3 protein. The repertoire holds roughly 450,000 distinct CDR3 sequences, with roughly 25% as singletons. This CDR3 contains 14 residues. The germline CDR1 and CDR2 sequences are SGHRS and YFSETQ. Trimming shortened V by 4 bases and J by 2 bases, and 12 bases separated the two germline ends. Overall study findings and caveats: As for the disease-linked clones, they showed a CD8+ phenotype and occurred at relatively low frequencies in peripheral blood. What appeared characteristic of ankylosing spondylitis blood was a TCR beta motif of fewer than ten highly homologous variants. Some motif variants had been reported before (in reactive arthritis synovial fluid and blood). Disease-linked clones were reportedly significantly enriched in matched ankylosing spondylitis synovial fluid.

Turning to this clonotype: What it recognizes is unknown.

This TCR came from a male donor with ankylosing spondylitis. The J gene is TRBJ2-5, the V gene TRBV5-1; possible D gene TRBD1, 7 bases. Specimen: blood, either unsorted or a sorted T cell fraction (not recorded which). CDR3 amino acids: CASSTTGRQETQYF. The CDR3 coding sequence is TGCGCCAGCAGCACGACAGGGAGGCAAGAGACCCAGTACTTC.